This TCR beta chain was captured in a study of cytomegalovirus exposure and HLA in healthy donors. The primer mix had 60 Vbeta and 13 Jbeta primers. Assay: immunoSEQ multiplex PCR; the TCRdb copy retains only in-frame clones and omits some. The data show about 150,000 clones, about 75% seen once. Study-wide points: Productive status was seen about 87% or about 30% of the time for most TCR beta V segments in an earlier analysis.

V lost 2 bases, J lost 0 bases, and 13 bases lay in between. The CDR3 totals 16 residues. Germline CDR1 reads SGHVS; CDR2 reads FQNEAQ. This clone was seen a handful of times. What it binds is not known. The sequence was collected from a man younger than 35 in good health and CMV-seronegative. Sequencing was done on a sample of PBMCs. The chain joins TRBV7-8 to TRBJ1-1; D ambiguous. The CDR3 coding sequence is TGTGCCAGCAGCTTACAGTCCGCCAGGATGAACACTGAAGCTTTCTTT. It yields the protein CASSLQSARMNTEAFF. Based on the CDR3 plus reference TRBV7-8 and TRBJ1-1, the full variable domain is GAGVSQSPRYKVAKRGQDVALRCDPISGHVSLFWYQQALGQGPEFLTYFQNEAQLDKSGLPSDRFFAERPEGSVSTLKIQRTQQEDSAVYLCASSLQSARMNTEAFFGQGTRLTVV.